These 29 T cell receptor beta chains share one sample of origin, sequenced in a study of technical replicates of blood from a few donors. Some clones are missing from TCRdb's copy, which holds only in-frame ones; the method was immunoSEQ multiplex PCR. This table holds approximately 70,000 clones, about 97% found once. Sequenced material: T cells isolated from PBMCs. The receptors were gathered from a human donor in good health.

The V gene is TRBV5-1, the J gene TRBJ2-7; the D is unclear. The CDR3 runs to 11 residues. CDR1 and CDR2 (germline): SGHRS, YFSETQ. The V end was cut by 2 bases, the J end by 3 bases, with 3 bases between. The CDR3 nucleotides read TGCGCCAGCAGCTTCGGCTACGAGCAGTACTTC. Translating gives CASSFGYEQYF.

The gene calls are TRBV10-2 and TRBJ2-7; 8 positions agree with TRBD2. Germline V gene sequence: CDR1 WSHSY, CDR2 SAAADI. The CDR3 extends over 14 amino acids. V lost 6 bases and J lost 0; bases outside the gene matches: 4. CDR3 coding DNA: TGCGCCAGCAGGCAAGGGACTAGCTCCTACGAGCAGTACTTC. It codes for CASRQGTSSYEQYF.

This rearrangement joins TRBV7-9 to TRBJ1-4; D may be TRBD1 (6 bases). V was pared by 5 bases and J by 0 bases, with 13 bases between. This CDR3 region has 16 residues. In germline, CDR1 is SEHNR, CDR2 FQNEAQ (reference sequence). As DNA, the CDR3 is TGTGCCAGCAGCCAACAGGGTTGGGCAACTAATGAAAAACTGTTTTTT. Its protein is CASSQQGWATNEKLFF.

The sample holds one count of this clone. V gene TRBV6-5 combines with J gene TRBJ1-5; no reliable D call. The CDR3 contains 15 residues. V gave up 0 bases and J gave up 0 bases, with 6 bases separating them. The V gene's germline CDR1 is MNHEY and CDR2 SVGAGI. The CDR3 sequence is CASSYSSYSNQPQHF. DNA for the CDR3: TGTGCCAGCAGTTACTCATCTTATAGCAATCAGCCCCAGCATTTT.

This chain uses TRBV4-1 with TRBJ2-7; 9 positions match TRBD2. Trimming removed 3 bases from V and 4 bases from J; junction bases left unmatched: 10. This CDR3 is 16 amino acids long. The V gene's germline CDR1 is MGHRA and CDR2 YSYEKL. The CDR3 coding sequence is TGCGCCAGCAGCCAGTTTGTAGCGGGAGTTTTGTACGAGCAGTACTTC. Encoded protein: CASSQFVAGVLYEQYF.

The gene calls are TRBV9 and TRBJ2-1, with 7 bases lining up with TRBD2. Per the germline V gene, CDR1 is SGDLS and CDR2 is YYNGEE. CDR3 size: 15 residues. V lost 0 bases to trimming and J lost 8 bases; unmatched junction nucleotides: 8. CDR3 in DNA: TGTGCCAGCAGCGTAGAGGGCGGGAGCCTCCATGAGCAGTTCTTC. The encoded protein is CASSVEGGSLHEQFF. Full variable domain (rest looked up from reference TRBV9 and TRBJ2-1): DSGVTQTPKHLITATGQRVTLRCSPRSGDLSVYWYQQSLDQGLQFLIQYYNGEERAKGNILERFSAQQFPDLHSELNLSSLELGDSALYFCASSVEGGSLHEQFFGPGTRLTVL.

CDR3 bases: TGCGCCAGCAGCTTGGACAGGTTGGACGAGCAGTACTTC. Its protein is CASSLDRLDEQYF. The rearrangement links TRBV5-1 to TRBJ2-7, with D maybe TRBD1 (5 bases). From germline, CDR1 is SGHRS and CDR2 YFSETQ. The CDR3 totals 13 residues. Between the trimmed V and J ends, which lost 0 bases and 5 bases, there was a span of 9 bases.

This chain joins TRBV28 and TRBJ1-2, with TRBD1 matching over 9 bases. The CDR3 spans 15 residues. Germline loops: CDR1 MDHEN, CDR2 SYDVKM. V lost 2 bases to trimming and J lost 7 bases; unmatched junction nucleotides: 8. The CDR3 DNA reads as TGTGCCAGCAGTTTACCCGGGACAGGGATGGGTGGCTACACCTTC. Residues: CASSLPGTGMGGYTF.

The chain has TRBV6-1 and TRBJ1-4; 7 nucleotides line up with TRBD1. Unmatched junction bases numbered 6, after V lost 7 bases and J lost 1 base. Germline V gene lookup returns CDR1 MNHNS and CDR2 SASEGT. CDR3 length: 15 amino acids. CDR3 coding DNA: TGTGCCAGCAAAGACAGGGCCTTAACTAATGAAAAACTGTTTTTT. Protein: CASKDRALTNEKLFF.

Remarks on this clone: At one end, the junction sequence differs from germline, possibly due to a read error. The chain combines TRBV6-1 with TRBJ2-7, with 11 bases that match TRBD2. This CDR3 comprises 16 residues. Germline-derived CDR1 and CDR2 are MNHNS and SASEGT. CDR3 loop: CASSEYALAGGPSANF. DNA for the CDR3: TGTGCCAGCAGTGAATACGCCCTAGCGGGAGGCCCGAGCGCGAACTTC.

This clone showed up just once. This chain joins TRBV4-3 and TRBJ2-2; no definite D call. CDR3 length: 14 residues. Germline V gene lookup returns CDR1 LGHNA and CDR2 YSLEER. The V gene lost 5 bases and the J gene lost 4 bases, with 11 bases spanning the gap. The CDR3 loop reads CASSGARSTGELFF. In DNA form, the CDR3 reads TGCGCCAGCAGCGGAGCCCGTAGCACCGGGGAGCTGTTTTTT.

This clone was found once. The rearrangement links TRBV7-2 to TRBJ2-2, with TRBD2 matching 13 bases. Trimming cost V 5 bases and J 9 bases; bases outside gene matches: 6. This CDR3 is built from 15 residues. The V gene's germline CDR1 is SGHTA and CDR2 FQGNSA. CDR3 sequence reads: CASSPGTSGIWELFF. CDR3 nucleotides: TGTGCCAGCAGCCCCGGGACTAGCGGGATCTGGGAGCTGTTTTTT.

The chain employs TRBV7-9 and TRBJ1-1; D gene unclear. The length of the CDR3 is 11 residues. Trimming took off 3 bases at V and 8 bases at J, with 7 bases between the two ends. Germline lookup yields CDR1 SEHNR and CDR2 FQNEAQ (reference sequence). CDR3 nucleotide sequence: TGTGCCAGCAGCTTCGGGGTAGAAGCTTTCTTT. Its translation is CASSFGVEAFF.

This clone appeared a single time. CDR3: CASSEGGLSGNTIYF. The CDR3, as DNA: TGTGCCAGCAGTGAGGGGGGGTTGTCGGGAAACACCATATATTTT. The chain combines TRBV2 with TRBJ1-3; D is perhaps TRBD1 (5 bases). Germline V CDR1 and CDR2: SNHLY, FYNNEI. The CDR3 extends over 15 amino acids. V was pared by 3 bases and J by 4 bases, with 13 bases between.

The CDR3 loop reads CASSLVPGANTGELFF. CDR3 DNA sequence: TGTGCCAGCAGCTTAGTTCCAGGGGCCAACACCGGGGAGCTGTTTTTT. The J gene is TRBJ2-2, the V gene TRBV7-6, with D tentatively TRBD1 (6 bases). Trimming removed 1 base at V and 2 bases at J, with 11 bases between. CDR3 length equals 16 residues. Germline-derived CDR1 and CDR2 are SGHVS and FNYEAQ.

This rearrangement joins TRBV25-1 to TRBJ2-1; 8 nucleotides match TRBD2. CDR3 size: 18 residues. With V trimmed by 2 bases and J by 0 bases, 9 bases remained unmatched. Germline V gives CDR1 MGHDK, CDR2 SYGVNS. The CDR3 coding sequence is TGTGCCAGCAGTGAAACTACCGGGACTAGTATCTCCTACAATGAGCAGTTCTTC. This codes for CASSETTGTSISYNEQFF.

The chain has TRBV7-6 and TRBJ1-3; weak D call: TRBD1 (5 bases). CDR1 and CDR2 from the germline V gene are SGHVS and FNYEAQ. The CDR3 runs 13 residues. Trimming took off 5 bases at V and 2 bases at J, with 7 bases between the two ends. CDR3 amino acids: CASSTGAGNTIYF. The CDR3 nucleotides read TGTGCCAGCAGCACAGGAGCTGGAAACACCATATATTTT.

The chain has TRBV7-2 and TRBJ1-5; D gene ambiguous. Trimming left V 0 bases short and J 5 bases short, with 14 bases between. Germline V gene data show CDR1 as SGHTA and CDR2 as FQGNSA. CDR3 size: 16 residues. The CDR3 is CASSLASGGGDQPQHF. Written as DNA, the CDR3 is TGTGCCAGCAGCTTAGCGAGTGGTGGCGGGGATCAGCCCCAGCATTTT.

The chain employs TRBV19 and TRBJ1-5; a possible D gene is TRBD1 (5 bases). Germline CDR1 and CDR2: LNHDA and SQIVND (reference sequence). The CDR3 is 16 residues long. V was pared by 3 bases and J by 2 bases, with 14 bases between. CDR3 DNA sequence: TGTGCCAGTAGTATGGTTGCGGGGGGAGGCAATCAGCCCCAGCATTTT. Its translation is CASSMVAGGGNQPQHF.

The V call is TRBV6-5, the J call TRBJ2-7, with TRBD1 matching 9 bases. CDR1 MNHEY and CDR2 SVGAGI come from the germline V gene. The CDR3 totals 15 residues. The V gene end was trimmed by 7 bases and the J gene end by 7 bases; junction bases not matched to a gene: 14. CDR3 in DNA: TGTGCCAGCACGCCATTACAGGGGGCAATTGATGAGCAGTACTTC. It specifies CASTPLQGAIDEQYF.

This sequence joins TRBV29-1 and TRBJ2-7; TRBD2 is a possible D gene (5 bases). CDR1 is SQVTM, CDR2 ANQGSEA, per germline. The CDR3 has 14 amino acids. V shed 5 bases and J shed 4 bases, with 18 bases lying between them. CDR3 in DNA: TGCAGCGTTCGGAAGGGAGACACCGGATACGAGCAGTACTTC. Its protein is CSVRKGDTGYEQYF.

The rearrangement uses TRBV27 and TRBJ2-7; D call uncertain. CDR3 length: 11 residues. Germline V gene data show CDR1 as MNHEY and CDR2 as SMNVEV (reference sequence). V lost 3 bases, J lost 3 bases, and 3 bases lay in between. The CDR3 is CASSFGYEQYF. The DNA for the CDR3 is TGTGCCAGCAGTTTCGGCTACGAGCAGTACTTC.

The chain couples TRBV30 to TRBJ2-7; the D gene is possibly TRBD2 (5 bases). Germline V gene lookup returns CDR1 GTSNPN and CDR2 SVGIG (reference sequence). This CDR3 comprises 14 residues. Trimming left V 0 bases short and J 5 bases short, with 14 bases between. The CDR3 DNA is TGTGCCTGGAGTGTGGGTTTCGGGGTCCACGAGCAGTACTTC. It codes for CAWSVGFGVHEQYF.

The chain carries TRBV4-1 and TRBJ1-3; D gene unclear. The CDR3 covers 12 residues. Germline CDR1 and CDR2: MGHRA and YSYEKL. V was trimmed by 2 bases and J by 4 bases, leaving 3 bases between them. The CDR3 loop is CASSQLGNTIYF. The CDR3 bases are TGCGCCAGCAGCCAACTGGGAAACACCATATATTTT.

The chain combines TRBV27 with TRBJ1-1; no clear D gene. The CDR3 loop spans 16 amino acids. V shed 1 base and J shed 0 bases, with 12 bases lying between them. Germline values: CDR1 MNHEY, CDR2 SMNVEV (reference sequence). CDR3 nucleotide sequence: TGTGCCAGCAGTTTATTAGGTCCAGACATGAACACTGAAGCTTTCTTT. Its translation: CASSLLGPDMNTEAFF.

This clone was detected a few times. The V call is TRBV29-1, the J call TRBJ2-1; 7 nucleotides align to TRBD1. The CDR3 consists of 13 residues. Germline loops: CDR1 SQVTM, CDR2 ANQGSEA. The ends lost 7 bases at V and 5 bases at J; junction bases unmatched: 8. The chain's CDR3 is CSGTGTDHNEQFF. The CDR3 DNA follows: TGCAGCGGGACCGGGACAGACCACAATGAGCAGTTCTTC.

The chain carries TRBV28 and TRBJ2-3; D gene ambiguous. The CDR3 sequence is 13 residues long. Germline V gene data show CDR1 as MDHEN and CDR2 as SYDVKM. V dropped 6 bases and J dropped 0 bases, with 7 bases sitting between them. CDR3: CASSPSSTDTQYF. The DNA of the CDR3 is TGTGCCAGCAGCCCCTCTAGCACAGATACGCAGTATTTT. Full variable domain (outside the CDR3, taken from reference TRBV28 and TRBJ2-3): DVKVTQSSRYLVKRTGEKVFLECVQDMDHENMFWYRQDPGLGLRLIYFSYDVKMKEKGDIPEGYSVSREKKERFSLILESASTNQTSMYLCASSPSSTDTQYFGPGTRLTVL.

The chain recombines TRBV28 with TRBJ2-7; TRBD2 matches 9 bases. The CDR3 sequence is 14 residues long. The germline CDR1 and CDR2 sequences are MDHEN and SYDVKM. Unmatched junction bases numbered 4, after V lost 2 bases and J lost 5 bases. The CDR3 DNA sequence: TGTGCCAGCAGTTTAGCGGGAGGGTTCGACGAGCAGTACTTC. Its protein product is CASSLAGGFDEQYF.

The chain links TRBV18 to TRBJ1-1; TRBD1 aligns across 7 bases. Germline CDR1 KGHSH, CDR2 LQKENI. This CDR3 is built from 15 residues. J was trimmed by 3 bases and V by 3 bases; bases with no gene match: 7. CDR3 nucleotide sequence: TGTGCCAGCTCACCCGTGGACAGGCCCCACACTGAAGCTTTCTTT. Its translation is CASSPVDRPHTEAFF.